This TCR beta chain was captured in a study of T cell responses to AZD1222 COVID-19 vaccine. Study in general: Analyses pooled second doses at about 4 or about 12 weeks.

Looked up from germline, CDR1 is ENHRY and CDR2 is SYGVKD. After removal of 8 bases from V and 6 bases from J, the junction contained 4 bases not matched to a gene. The CDR3 runs 13 residues. Profiled with immunoSEQ multiplex PCR; TCRdb holds only in-frame clones, not every one. The sample shows some 120,000 clones, approximately 93% of them seen only once. Study outcomes and limitations: The study reported that nearly half of spike-specific TCRs target unmutated variant regions. Repertoire sampling was restricted to post-peak T cell response timepoints.

Points on this clone: Its antigen is unidentified.

The sample in question was peripheral blood, obtained on day 0 of AZD1222 vaccination. The clonotype was recovered from an adult in good health. The chain couples TRBV10-3 to TRBJ2-3; TRBD1 matches at 11 bases. The CDR3 is CAIWGQGVDTQYF. The DNA of the CDR3 is TGTGCCATCTGGGGACAGGGGGTGGATACGCAGTATTTT.